A single sample is the source of the 8 T cell receptor beta chains below, sequenced in a study of tumor-infiltrating lymphocytes in primary liver carcinoma. Unsorted bulk tissue of roughly 19-30 mg yielded co-extracted RNA and DNA. From approximately 0.5 ug of total RNA, TCR beta-specific cDNA was reverse-transcribed using a constant-region primer. Library construction for TCR beta comprised three nested multiplex PCR rounds performed with slightly modified ARM-PCR. Each of the first two PCR rounds ran approximately 10 cycles with TRBV1-TRBV30 forward and C-beta reverse primers. TCRdb processed the multiplex PCR reads anew with MiXCR; each CDR3 protein has one entry. The sample yields some 94,000 distinct CDR3 sequences, 69% seen once. Sequencing was performed on liver tumor tissue from sampling region 5. Described subset: tumor region T5, tumor centre. The receptors were gathered from a woman between 55 and 75 years old with primary liver carcinoma and hepatitis B virus infection.

This clonotype was counted only a few times. A much larger clone sits a single nucleotide away, making a read error possible. This chain joins TRBV6-1 and TRBJ2-2; TRBD1 matches 8 bases. Germline V gene lookup returns CDR1 MNHNS and CDR2 SASEGT. The CDR3 runs 14 residues. CDR3 in DNA: TGTGTCAGCCCCGGACAGGGAGACACCGGGGAGCTGTTTTTT. Protein product: CVSPGQGDTGELFF.

Notes on this clonotype: A much larger clonotype is one base distant, so this may be a read error. CDR3 amino acids: CASSVGGDPGNEQIF. The CDR3 coding sequence is TGTGCCAGCAGCGTCGGAGGGGACCCAGGGAATGAGCAGATCTTC. This chain links TRBV14 with TRBJ2-1; D possibly corresponds to TRBD2 (6 bases). The CDR3 runs to 15 residues. Germline loops: CDR1 SGHDN, CDR2 FVKESK.

The chain uses TRBV28 and TRBJ2-3; D unclear. The CDR3 extends over 12 amino acids. Germline V gives CDR1 MDHEN, CDR2 SYDVKM. CDR3 DNA: TGTGCTAACAGTCCCTGGGAAGATACGCAGTATTTT. It translates to CANSPWEDTQYF.

As concerns this clonotype: This may come from a read error, since a much larger clone is one base off. The V gene is TRBV5-1, the J gene TRBJ1-3; TRBD1 might be the D (6 bases). Germline-derived CDR1 and CDR2 are SGHRS and YFSETQ. V gave up 1 base and J gave up 0 bases, with 14 bases separating them. The CDR3 totals 17 residues. The CDR3 DNA is TGCGCCAGCAGCTTGAGGACAGTCGGCATCTCTGGAAACACCATATATTTT. Translating it yields CASSLRTVGISGNTIYF.

The chain carries TRBV4-1 and TRBJ2-7; D gene unclear. This CDR3 has 15 residues. Trimming removed 3 bases from V and 5 bases from J, with 17 bases in between. The V gene's germline CDR1 is MGHRA and CDR2 YSYEKL. CDR3 in DNA: TGCGCCAGCAGCCATTTGGGTTCTTCCTACAACGAGCAGTACTTC. Translation gives CASSHLGSSYNEQYF.

Points on this clonotype: One end of the junction fails to match germline, which may point to a read error. The chain recombines TRBV19 with TRBJ2-2; perhaps TRBD2 as D (5 bases). The CDR3 totals 15 residues. Germline CDR1 and CDR2: LNHDA and SQIVND (reference sequence). The CDR3: CASNPGLRATGELFF. For the CDR3, the DNA is TGTGCCAGTAATCCCGGGTTACGGGCCACCGGGGAGCTGTTCTTT.

In the case of this clonotype: A read error may be the cause here, since a much bigger clone is one base away. The CDR3 bases are TGTGCTAGTGCCTTGGTGGGGGCTGGGGCCAACGTCCTGACTTTC. Its protein is CASALVGAGANVLTF. The chain combines TRBV12-5 with TRBJ2-6; D is possibly TRBD1 or TRBD2 (5 bases each). The ends were cut back, 7 bases at V and 2 bases at J, with 12 bases in the middle. CDR1 and CDR2 from the germline V gene are LGHNT and FRNRAP. The length of the CDR3 is 15 residues.

In the case of this clonotype: At one boundary the junction diverges from the germline segment, which might be a read error. The genes are TRBV6-5 and TRBJ1-1, with D unclear. Germline values: CDR1 MNHEY, CDR2 SVGAGI. The CDR3 length is 14 residues. CDR3 coding DNA: TGTGGCAGCAGTTACGTCCTACGGATTACTGAAGCTTTCTTT. Its protein product is CGSSYVLRITEAFF.